This T cell receptor beta chain was sequenced in a study of T cell responses to AZD1222 COVID-19 vaccine. In the study overall: Second-dose recipients at about 4 or about 12 weeks were treated as one pooled group.

Turning to this clone: Its cognate antigen is unknown.

The assay was immunoSEQ multiplex PCR, and TCRdb's table has in-frame clones only and misses some. The sample has about 150,000 clones; about 92% are singletons. Findings and caveats of the study: Donors were largely white British and mainly female; clonal diversity was possibly underestimated. Baseline seropositivity occurred in only a handful of AZD1222 recipients.

The germline gives CDR1 LNHDA, CDR2 SQIVND (reference sequence). V lost 7 bases, J lost 7 bases, and 5 bases stayed unmatched. The CDR3 runs to 14 residues. Sequenced material: peripheral blood, taken on day 0 of AZD1222 vaccination. This chain links TRBV19 with TRBJ1-6; 9 nucleotides align to TRBD1. The TCR originated in an adult in good health. CDR3 in amino acids: CASMGQGRNSPLHF. CDR3 DNA: TGTGCCAGTATGGGACAGGGCCGCAATTCACCCCTCCACTTT. Complete variable domain (other parts from reference TRBV19 and TRBJ1-6): DGGITQSPKYLFRKEGQNVTLSCEQNLNHDAMYWYRQDPGQGLRLIYYSQIVNDFQKGDIAEGYSVSREKKESFPLTVTSAQKNPTAFYLCASMGQGRNSPLHFGNGTRLTVT.